This T cell receptor beta chain came from a study of CD8 T cells in Susac syndrome. General study points: That the number of individuals in its TCR sequencing and HLA analysis was relatively small was acknowledged by the study.

Comments on this clonotype: Its cognate antigen is unknown.

An input of roughly 0.5 to 1 ug of RNA was subjected to reverse transcription using random hexamers. It was immunoSEQ multiplex PCR that amplified TCR beta CDR3 across 54 Vbeta and 13 Jbeta. Each CDR3 protein is one row after TCRdb ran MiXCR on the immunoSEQ multiplex PCR reads. The repertoire has 150,000 to 200,000 distinct CDR3 sequences, roughly 93% of them found once; the top ten carry just over 0.13%. TCR beta sequencing covered blood CD8+ and CD4+ T cells. This CDR3 has 14 amino acids. Germline V gives CDR1 SGHTS, CDR2 YDEGEE. Trimming removed 0 bases from V and 5 bases from J, with 12 bases in between.

Sequencing was performed on CD4+ T cells from PBMCs. This receptor was identified in a human donor in good health. The gene calls are TRBV5-8 and TRBJ2-7; D unresolved. CDR3 loop: CASSLGPQSDEQYF. The CDR3 DNA reads as TGTGCCAGCAGCTTGGGTCCACAATCCGACGAGCAGTACTTC.